The T cell receptor (beta chain) under discussion was sequenced for a study of early T cells in non-severe SARS-CoV-2 infection. Looking at the study overall: Chains were unpaired, as sequencing was done on bulk RNA from unsorted whole blood. Study-wide points: Anti-spike CD8 specificities were favored by VDJdb matching, whose results missed private and CD4 specificities.

Germline V lookup: CDR1 WSHSY, CDR2 SAAADI. Trimming removed 3 bases at V and 9 bases at J, with 12 bases between. The CDR3 runs to 14 residues. Individual cDNA molecules were tagged with unique molecular identifiers. Each CDR3 protein gets one entry after TCRdb re-called the 5' RACE reads with MiXCR. Of over 50,000 distinct CDR3 sequences in the sample, 10% to 13% are singletons; the top ten hold approximately 1.7%. About this clonotype itself: Its matching antigen is unknown.

The clonotype was recovered from an adult who was a healthcare worker with PCR-confirmed SARS-CoV-2 infection or an uninfected control (not recorded which). What was sequenced was whole blood. The chain uses TRBV10-2 and TRBJ1-6; D might be TRBD1 (6 bases). Here the CDR3 reads CASSDGGTSSPLHF. CDR3 coding DNA: TGCGCCAGCAGTGATGGAGGGACATCTTCACCCCTCCACTTT.